The rows below give T cell receptor beta chains drawn from one sample of a study of T cells in Graves' hyperthyroidism and ophthalmopathy. A single record per CDR3 protein comes from TCRdb applying MiXCR to the multiplex PCR reads. The sample includes 500,000 to 650,000 distinct CDR3 sequences, over 15% of them seen just once. Source material: blood. The receptors come from a young woman with Graves' ophthalmopathy. Each CDR3 is given with its conserved first and last residue. The D gene is left open where the match is weak. Only some rows state a clone size, as once, few, many or a class for expanded clones.

d_call: .
v_call: TRBV3-1
j_call: TRBJ2-7
clone_size: many
cdr3_aa: CASSPDGSSTYEQYF
cdr3_nt: TGTGCCAGCAGCCCAGACGGGAGCTCCACCTACGAGCAGTACTTC

d_call: .
v_call: TRBV5-1
j_call: TRBJ2-1
clone_size: few
cdr3_aa: CASSGSLEKFF
cdr3_nt: TGCGCCAGCAGCGGGTCCCTCGAGAAGTTCTTC

d_call: .
v_call: TRBV12-3/TRBV12-4
j_call: TRBJ1-2
clone_size: many
cdr3_aa: CASSPTEGLYTF
cdr3_nt: TGTGCCAGCAGTCCCACCGAGGGGCTCTACACCTTC

d_call: .
v_call: TRBV2
j_call: TRBJ1-2
clone_size: many
cdr3_aa: CACHPKAFWGYTF
cdr3_nt: TGTGCCTGCCACCCCAAGGCATTCTGGGGCTACACCTTC

d_call: .
v_call: TRBV5-1
j_call: TRBJ2-7
clone_size: .
cdr3_aa: CASSLWGDILYEQYF
cdr3_nt: TGCGCCAGCAGCTTGTGGGGGGACATCTTATACGAGCAGTACTTC

d_call: TRBD2
v_call: TRBV9
j_call: TRBJ2-3
clone_size: .
cdr3_aa: CASSPRGVSTDTQYF
cdr3_nt: TGTGCCAGCAGCCCCCGGGGGGTAAGCACAGATACGCAGTATTTT

d_call: TRBD1
v_call: TRBV18
j_call: TRBJ1-1
clone_size: .
cdr3_aa: CASSARDRGGTEAFF
cdr3_nt: TGTGCCAGCTCAGCTCGGGACAGGGGGGGCACTGAAGCTTTCTTT

d_call: .
v_call: TRBV30
j_call: TRBJ1-3
clone_size: few
cdr3_aa: CAWKTDGNTIYF
cdr3_nt: TGTGCCTGGAAGACAGATGGAAACACCATATATTTT

d_call: TRBD1
v_call: TRBV10-3
j_call: TRBJ2-5
clone_size: .
cdr3_aa: CAAKGGQDTSETQYF
cdr3_nt: TGTGCCGCGAAGGGGGGACAGGACACATCAGAGACCCAGTACTTC

d_call: TRBD1
v_call: TRBV19
j_call: TRBJ1-1
clone_size: .
cdr3_aa: CASSLDRGGPNTEAFF
cdr3_nt: TGTGCCAGTAGTCTCGACAGGGGAGGGCCGAACACTGAAGCTTTCTTT

d_call: TRBD1
v_call: TRBV7-9
j_call: TRBJ2-3
clone_size: many
cdr3_aa: CASSSVDRVTDTQYF
cdr3_nt: TGTGCCAGCAGCTCAGTCGACAGGGTAACAGATACGCAGTATTTT